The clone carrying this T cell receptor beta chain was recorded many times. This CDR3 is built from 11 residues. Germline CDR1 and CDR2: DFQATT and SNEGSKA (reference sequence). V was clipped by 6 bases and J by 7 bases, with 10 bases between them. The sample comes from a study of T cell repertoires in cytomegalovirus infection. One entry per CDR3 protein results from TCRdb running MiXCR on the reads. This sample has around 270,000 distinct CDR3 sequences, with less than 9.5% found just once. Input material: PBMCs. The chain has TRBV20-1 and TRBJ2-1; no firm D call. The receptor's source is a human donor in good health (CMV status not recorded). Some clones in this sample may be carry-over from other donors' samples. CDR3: CSARTRNEQFF. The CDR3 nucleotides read TGCAGTGCCCGGACGAGGAATGAGCAGTTCTTC.